Sequencing of this T cell receptor (beta chain) was carried out in a study of cytomegalovirus exposure and HLA in healthy donors. Looking at the study overall: As an earlier analysis found, about 179 million T cells yielded about 120 million unique TCR beta sequences. Study-level findings and limits: Across HLA loci, a later analysis found differing TCR association rates, with DRB1 most and HLA-C fewest. Per a later analysis, fewer than 20,000 TCR beta sequences showed association with HLA alleles at 0.05 false discovery rate. 150 or so TCR beta chains were listed as cytomegalovirus-associated.

The PCR employed 60 Vbeta primers together with 13 Jbeta primers. TCRdb's table, derived via immunoSEQ multiplex PCR, lists solely in-frame clones and lacks some. The profile shows around 110,000 clones, around 60% of them singletons. This CDR3 is 16 amino acids long. Trimming pared 4 bases from V and 1 base from J, leaving 15 bases between. CDR1 and CDR2 (germline): SGHTA, FQGNSA. Worth noting for this clone: Its antigen is unidentified.

The sequence was obtained from a woman in her thirties or forties in good health and CMV-seropositive. The rearrangement joins TRBV7-2 to TRBJ2-3; maybe TRBD2 (6 bases). Sequencing used PBMCs. This chain's CDR3 is CASSSTGTLGTDTQYF. The CDR3 DNA reads as TGTGCCAGCAGCTCCACCGGGACTCTTGGCACAGATACGCAGTATTTT.